This TCR beta chain is from a study of monozygotic twins with inflammatory bowel disease. Blood (around 2.5 ml) was collected from every donor individually. CDR3 size: 17 residues. CDR1 and CDR2 from the germline V gene are LGHNA and YNFKEQ. TCRdb reprocessed the 5' RACE reads, with one entry per CDR3 protein and no DNA. The sample totals roughly 150,000 distinct CDR3 sequences. This sequence originates from a human donor with ulcerative colitis or Crohn's disease, or a healthy co-twin of an affected twin (not recorded which). The chain links TRBV4-2 to TRBJ2-1; the D gene TCRdb calls, TRBD1, cannot be checked with no DNA. Sequences were obtained from blood. CDR3: CASSQPPRDGRYNEQFF.